Listed below are T cell receptor beta chains from one sample, sequenced in a study of CD4 T cells in relation to SARS-CoV-2 and coronaviruses. These TCRs are of unknown antigen specificity. Repertoires were generated with immunoSEQ multiplex PCR, while TCRdb's copy carries only in-frame clones and drops some. The table includes under 25,000 clones, 78% detected once. The specimen sequenced was CD4+ T cells from PBMCs, cultured in vitro. The receptors here all came from a human donor in good health. The CDR3 runs from the conserved cysteine through the conserved F or W. Each record gives: D gene, V gene, clone size, J gene, CDR3 DNA, CDR3 protein. The D gene is left open where the match is weak. A row's size may be missing; if present it is once, few, many or a size class.

D gene: .
V gene: TRBV5-6
clone size: .
J gene: TRBJ1-2
CDR3 DNA: TGTGCCAGCAGCTTGTTGTACAGGATCTATGGCTACACCTTC
CDR3 protein: CASSLLYRIYGYTF

D gene: TRBD1
V gene: TRBV2
clone size: .
J gene: TRBJ1-6
CDR3 DNA: TGTGCCAGCAGTGCTACCTCAGGGGGTCGGGGTTCACCCCTCCACTTT
CDR3 protein: CASSATSGGRGSPLHF

D gene: .
V gene: TRBV7-3
clone size: once
J gene: TRBJ1-1
CDR3 DNA: TGTGCCAGCAGCCGATGGGTTCGGAACACTGAAGCTTTCTTT
CDR3 protein: CASSRWVRNTEAFF

D gene: .
V gene: TRBV6-6
clone size: .
J gene: TRBJ1-2
CDR3 DNA: TGTGCCAGCAGTTACCGAGACAGGAACTATGGCTACACCTTC
CDR3 protein: CASSYRDRNYGYTF

D gene: .
V gene: TRBV28
clone size: .
J gene: TRBJ2-2
CDR3 DNA: TGTGCCAGCAGTTTGGCGAGTAGTAACACCGGGGAGCTGTTTTTT
CDR3 protein: CASSLASSNTGELFF

D gene: TRBD1
V gene: TRBV5-1
clone size: .
J gene: TRBJ2-7
CDR3 DNA: TGCGCCAGGGGGACAGGGAGCTCCTACGAGCAGTACTTC
CDR3 protein: CARGTGSSYEQYF

D gene: .
V gene: TRBV6-2/TRBV6-3
clone size: .
J gene: TRBJ1-5
CDR3 DNA: TGTGCCAGCAGTTACTCTAAACTGGGATTTGGTAGCAATCAGCCCCAGCATTTT
CDR3 protein: CASSYSKLGFGSNQPQHF

D gene: TRBD2
V gene: TRBV29-1
clone size: .
J gene: TRBJ2-1
CDR3 DNA: TGCAGCGGGGGGGACTACCCCATATACAATGAGCAGTTCTTC
CDR3 protein: CSGGDYPIYNEQFF

D gene: .
V gene: TRBV5-4
clone size: .
J gene: TRBJ1-1
CDR3 DNA: TGTGCCAGCAGCTTGGAAGTGGACCTAGACACTGAAGCTTTCTTT
CDR3 protein: CASSLEVDLDTEAFF

D gene: TRBD1
V gene: TRBV5-1
clone size: .
J gene: TRBJ2-3
CDR3 DNA: TGCGCCAGCAGCCTGGAGGGACAGGGGCATTCGGATACGCAGTATTTT
CDR3 protein: CASSLEGQGHSDTQYF

D gene: TRBD2
V gene: TRBV15
clone size: .
J gene: TRBJ2-3
CDR3 DNA: TGTGCCACCAGCAGAAATAGCGGGAGGGGTACCACAGATACGCAGTATTTT
CDR3 protein: CATSRNSGRGTTDTQYF

D gene: .
V gene: TRBV19
clone size: .
J gene: TRBJ2-5
CDR3 DNA: TGTGCCAGTAGTATAGGTGGGCTTAGAGAGACCCAGTACTTC
CDR3 protein: CASSIGGLRETQYF

D gene: TRBD1
V gene: TRBV27
clone size: .
J gene: TRBJ2-7
CDR3 DNA: TGTGCCAGCAGTGGACAGGCAGCCTACGAGCAGTACTTC
CDR3 protein: CASSGQAAYEQYF

D gene: .
V gene: TRBV6-6
clone size: .
J gene: TRBJ2-2
CDR3 DNA: TGTGCCAGCAGCTCACAGAGCCCGAAGACCGGGGAGCTGTTTTTT
CDR3 protein: CASSSQSPKTGELFF

D gene: .
V gene: TRBV7-3
clone size: .
J gene: TRBJ2-2
CDR3 DNA: TGTGCCAGCAGCTTAACCGGGAACACCGGGGAGCTGTTTTTT
CDR3 protein: CASSLTGNTGELFF

D gene: .
V gene: TRBV19
clone size: .
J gene: TRBJ2-7
CDR3 DNA: TGTGCCAGTAGTTGGGAGGCAGGACCCTACGAGCAGTACTTC
CDR3 protein: CASSWEAGPYEQYF

D gene: .
V gene: TRBV27
clone size: .
J gene: TRBJ2-1
CDR3 DNA: TGTGCCAGCACTTCAAGGATTTCGGCGCTAGGCTACAATGAGCAGTTCTTC
CDR3 protein: CASTSRISALGYNEQFF